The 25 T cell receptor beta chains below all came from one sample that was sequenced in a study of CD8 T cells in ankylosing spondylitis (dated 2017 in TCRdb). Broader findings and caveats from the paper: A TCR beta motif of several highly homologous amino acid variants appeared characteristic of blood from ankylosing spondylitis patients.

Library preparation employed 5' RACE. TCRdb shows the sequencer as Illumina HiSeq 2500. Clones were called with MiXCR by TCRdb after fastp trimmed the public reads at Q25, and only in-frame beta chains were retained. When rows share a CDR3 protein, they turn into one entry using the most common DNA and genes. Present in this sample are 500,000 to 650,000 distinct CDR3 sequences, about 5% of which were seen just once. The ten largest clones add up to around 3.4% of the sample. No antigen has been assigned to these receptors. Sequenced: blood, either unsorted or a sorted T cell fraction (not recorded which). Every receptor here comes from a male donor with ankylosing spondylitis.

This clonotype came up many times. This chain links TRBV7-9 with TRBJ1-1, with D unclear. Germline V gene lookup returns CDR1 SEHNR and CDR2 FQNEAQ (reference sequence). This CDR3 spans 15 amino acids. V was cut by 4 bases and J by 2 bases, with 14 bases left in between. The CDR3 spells CASSYWRGGNTEAFF. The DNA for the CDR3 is TGTGCCAGCAGCTACTGGAGAGGAGGTAACACTGAAGCTTTCTTT.

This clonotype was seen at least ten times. The chain's CDR3 is CAISSKQGQETQYF. CDR3 nucleotide sequence: TGTGCCATCAGTTCGAAACAGGGCCAAGAGACCCAGTACTTC. The chain has TRBV10-3 and TRBJ2-5, with D maybe TRBD1 (6 bases). The V gene's germline CDR1 is ENHRY and CDR2 SYGVKD. The CDR3 runs 14 residues. V lost 5 bases, J lost 1 base, and 11 bases lay in between.

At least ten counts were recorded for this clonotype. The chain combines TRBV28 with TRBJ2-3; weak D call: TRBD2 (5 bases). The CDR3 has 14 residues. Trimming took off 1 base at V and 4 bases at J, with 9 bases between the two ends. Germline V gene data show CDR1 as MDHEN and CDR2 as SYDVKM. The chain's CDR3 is CASSLYRGSDTQYF. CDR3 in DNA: TGTGCCAGCAGTTTATACCGGGGATCAGATACGCAGTATTTT.

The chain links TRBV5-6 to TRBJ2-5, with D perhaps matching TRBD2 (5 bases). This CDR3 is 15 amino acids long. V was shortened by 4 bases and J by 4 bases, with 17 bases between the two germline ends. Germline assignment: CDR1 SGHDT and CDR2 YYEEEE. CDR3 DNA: TGTGCCAGCAGCCCGGCGGGTTCGGTGGGAGAGACCCAGTACTTC. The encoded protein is CASSPAGSVGETQYF.

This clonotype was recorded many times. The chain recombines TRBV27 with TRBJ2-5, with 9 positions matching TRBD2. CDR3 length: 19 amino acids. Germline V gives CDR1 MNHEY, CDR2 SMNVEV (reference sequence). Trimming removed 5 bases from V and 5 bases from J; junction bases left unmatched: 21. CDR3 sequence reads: CASSPRSLAGYSDLETQYF. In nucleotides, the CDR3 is TGTGCCAGCAGTCCCCGTTCGCTAGCGGGGTACTCTGATTTGGAGACCCAGTACTTC.

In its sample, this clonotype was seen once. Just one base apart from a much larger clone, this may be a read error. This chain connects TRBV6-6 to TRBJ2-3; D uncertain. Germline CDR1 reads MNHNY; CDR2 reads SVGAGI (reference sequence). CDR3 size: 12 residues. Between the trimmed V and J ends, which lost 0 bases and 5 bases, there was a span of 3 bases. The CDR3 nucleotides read TGTGCCAGCAGTTACTCTATAGATACGCAGTATTTT. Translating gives CASSYSIDTQYF.

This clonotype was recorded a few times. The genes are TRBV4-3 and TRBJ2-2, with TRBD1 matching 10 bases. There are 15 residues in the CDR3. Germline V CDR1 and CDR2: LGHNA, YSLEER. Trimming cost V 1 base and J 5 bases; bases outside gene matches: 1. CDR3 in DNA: TGCGCCAGCAGCCAAGTGGACAGGGGGACCGGGGAGCTGTTTTTT. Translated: CASSQVDRGTGELFF.

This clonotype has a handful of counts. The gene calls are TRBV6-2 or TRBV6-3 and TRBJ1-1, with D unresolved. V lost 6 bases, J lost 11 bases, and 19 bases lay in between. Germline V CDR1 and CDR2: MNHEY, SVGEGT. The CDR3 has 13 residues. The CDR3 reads CASSEKAAGGAFF. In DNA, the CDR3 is TGTGCCAGCAGCGAGAAAGCGGCAGGAGGGGCTTTCTTT.

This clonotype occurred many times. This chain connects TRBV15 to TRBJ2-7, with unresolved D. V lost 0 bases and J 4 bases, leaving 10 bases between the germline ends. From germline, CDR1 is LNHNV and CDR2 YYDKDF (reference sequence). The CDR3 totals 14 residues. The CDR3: CATSRDFGSYEQYF. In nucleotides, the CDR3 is TGTGCCACCAGCAGAGATTTTGGTTCATACGAGCAGTACTTC.

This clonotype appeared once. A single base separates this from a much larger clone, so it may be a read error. CDR3 loop: CASRERGLLAGVSYNEQFF. Written as DNA, the CDR3 is TGTGCCAGCAGGGAGAGGGGACTCCTAGCGGGGGTTTCGTACAATGAGCAGTTCTTC. The J gene is TRBJ2-1, the V gene TRBV12-3 or TRBV12-4; 10 bases are a match to TRBD2. The CDR3 totals 19 residues. With 6 bases clipped from V and 4 bases from J, the junction kept 18 bases outside the gene matches.

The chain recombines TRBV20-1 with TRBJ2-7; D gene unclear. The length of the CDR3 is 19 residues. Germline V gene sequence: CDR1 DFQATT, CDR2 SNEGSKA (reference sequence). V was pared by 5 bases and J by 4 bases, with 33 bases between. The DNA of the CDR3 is TGCAGTGCTCCATCACCGACCCGATCGTCGCCCCACGCGGTATACGAGCAGTACTTC. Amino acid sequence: CSAPSPTRSSPHAVYEQYF.

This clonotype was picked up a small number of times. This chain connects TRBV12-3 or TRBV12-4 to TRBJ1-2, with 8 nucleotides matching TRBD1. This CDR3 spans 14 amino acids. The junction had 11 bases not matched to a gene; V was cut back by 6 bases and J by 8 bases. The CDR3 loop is CASSLTQGVRGYTF. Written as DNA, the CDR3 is TGTGCCAGCAGCTTAACACAGGGGGTACGCGGCTACACCTTC.

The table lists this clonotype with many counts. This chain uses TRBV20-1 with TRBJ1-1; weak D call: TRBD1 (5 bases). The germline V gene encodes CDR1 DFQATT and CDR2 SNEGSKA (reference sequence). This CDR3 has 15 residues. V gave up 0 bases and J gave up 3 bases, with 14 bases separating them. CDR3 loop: CSARDRPGMHTEAFF. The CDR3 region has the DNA TGCAGTGCTAGAGATCGGCCAGGGATGCACACTGAAGCTTTCTTT.

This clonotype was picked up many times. CDR3 nucleotides: TGTGCCAGCAGTATAGAGTATTGGGGCACAGATACGCAGTATTTT. This translates into CASSIEYWGTDTQYF. J is TRBJ2-3 and V is TRBV27; the D is unclear. V lost 5 bases and J lost 1, with 13 bases in between. This CDR3 has 15 amino acids. Per the germline V gene, CDR1 is MNHEY and CDR2 is SMNVEV (reference sequence).

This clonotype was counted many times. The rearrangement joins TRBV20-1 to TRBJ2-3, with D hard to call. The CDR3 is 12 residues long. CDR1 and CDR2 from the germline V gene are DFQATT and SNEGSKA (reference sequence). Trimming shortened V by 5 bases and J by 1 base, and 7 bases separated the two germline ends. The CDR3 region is CSAGKGTDTQYF. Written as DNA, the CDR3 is TGCAGTGCTGGAAAGGGCACAGATACGCAGTATTTT.

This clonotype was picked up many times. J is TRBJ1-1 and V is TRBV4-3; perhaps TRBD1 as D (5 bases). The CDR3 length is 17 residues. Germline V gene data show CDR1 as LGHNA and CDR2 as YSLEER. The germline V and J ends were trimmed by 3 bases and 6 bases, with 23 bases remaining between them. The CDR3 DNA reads TGCGCCAGCAGCCAGTCGGCGGTGTTGGGGCGTAGATCTGAAGCTTTCTTT. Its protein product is CASSQSAVLGRRSEAFF.

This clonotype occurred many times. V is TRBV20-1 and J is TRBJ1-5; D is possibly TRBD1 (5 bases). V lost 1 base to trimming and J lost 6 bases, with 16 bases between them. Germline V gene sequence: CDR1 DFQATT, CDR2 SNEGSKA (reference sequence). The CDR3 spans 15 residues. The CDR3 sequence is CSARVPGAQGQPQHF. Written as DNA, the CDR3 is TGCAGTGCTAGAGTCCCCGGGGCCCAGGGTCAGCCCCAGCATTTT.

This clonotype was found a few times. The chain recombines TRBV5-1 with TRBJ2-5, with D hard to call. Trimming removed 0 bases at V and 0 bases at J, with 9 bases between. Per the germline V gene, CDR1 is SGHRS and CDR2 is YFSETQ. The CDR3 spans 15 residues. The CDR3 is CASSLAQPYQETQYF. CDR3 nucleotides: TGCGCCAGCAGCTTGGCCCAGCCGTACCAAGAGACCCAGTACTTC. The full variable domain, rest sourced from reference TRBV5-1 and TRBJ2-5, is KAGVTQTPRYLIKTRGQQVTLSCSPISGHRSVSWYQQTPGQGLQFLFEYFSETQRNKGNFPGRFSGRQFSNSRSEMNVSTLELGDSALYLCASSLAQPYQETQYFGPGTRLLVL.

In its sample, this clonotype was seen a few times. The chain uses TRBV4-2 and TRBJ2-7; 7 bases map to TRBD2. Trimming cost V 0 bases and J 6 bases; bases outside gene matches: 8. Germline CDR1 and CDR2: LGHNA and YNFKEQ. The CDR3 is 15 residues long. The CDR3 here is CASSQDPGLVVEQYF. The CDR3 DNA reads TGTGCCAGCAGCCAAGATCCAGGACTAGTTGTCGAGCAGTACTTC.

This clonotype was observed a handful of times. The CDR3 loop is CSARDHQRGPAKNIQYF. CDR3 coding DNA: TGCAGTGCTAGAGATCATCAAAGGGGGCCGGCCAAAAACATTCAGTACTTC. The chain carries TRBV20-1 and TRBJ2-4; TRBD1 matches 7 bases. J lost 1 base, V lost 0 bases, and 9 bases had no gene match. Germline V gives CDR1 DFQATT, CDR2 SNEGSKA (reference sequence). CDR3 length: 17 amino acids.

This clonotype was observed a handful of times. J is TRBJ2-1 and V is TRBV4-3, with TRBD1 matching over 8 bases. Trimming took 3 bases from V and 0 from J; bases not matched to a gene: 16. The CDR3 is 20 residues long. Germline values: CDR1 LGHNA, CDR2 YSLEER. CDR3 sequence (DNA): TGCGCCAGCAGCCAGAAACATTCACCACCAGGGGGCAGCTCCTACAATGAGCAGTTCTTC. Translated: CASSQKHSPPGGSSYNEQFF.

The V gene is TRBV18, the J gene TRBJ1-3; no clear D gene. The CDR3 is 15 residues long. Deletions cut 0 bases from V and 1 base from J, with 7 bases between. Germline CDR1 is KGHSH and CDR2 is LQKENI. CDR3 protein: CASSPPLQSGNTIYF. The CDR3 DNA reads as TGTGCCAGCTCACCACCCCTTCAGTCTGGAAACACCATATATTTT.

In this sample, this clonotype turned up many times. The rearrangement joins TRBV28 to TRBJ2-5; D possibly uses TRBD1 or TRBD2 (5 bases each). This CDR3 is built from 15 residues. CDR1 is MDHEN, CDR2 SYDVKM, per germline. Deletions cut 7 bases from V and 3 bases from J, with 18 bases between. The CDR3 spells CASTRSGTEKETQYF. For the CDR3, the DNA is TGTGCCAGCACCCGCTCCGGGACGGAAAAAGAGACCCAGTACTTC.

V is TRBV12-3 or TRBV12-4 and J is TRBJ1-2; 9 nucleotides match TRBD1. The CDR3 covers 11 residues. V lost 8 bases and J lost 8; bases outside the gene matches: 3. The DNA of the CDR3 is TGTGCCAGCGGACAGGGGCACGGCTACACCTTC. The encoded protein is CASGQGHGYTF.

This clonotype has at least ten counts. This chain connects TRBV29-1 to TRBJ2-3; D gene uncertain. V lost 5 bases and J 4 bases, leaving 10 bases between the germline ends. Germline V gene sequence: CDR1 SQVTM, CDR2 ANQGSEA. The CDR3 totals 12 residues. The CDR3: CSVPKTSDTQYF. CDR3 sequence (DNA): TGCAGCGTTCCCAAGACCTCAGATACGCAGTATTTT.